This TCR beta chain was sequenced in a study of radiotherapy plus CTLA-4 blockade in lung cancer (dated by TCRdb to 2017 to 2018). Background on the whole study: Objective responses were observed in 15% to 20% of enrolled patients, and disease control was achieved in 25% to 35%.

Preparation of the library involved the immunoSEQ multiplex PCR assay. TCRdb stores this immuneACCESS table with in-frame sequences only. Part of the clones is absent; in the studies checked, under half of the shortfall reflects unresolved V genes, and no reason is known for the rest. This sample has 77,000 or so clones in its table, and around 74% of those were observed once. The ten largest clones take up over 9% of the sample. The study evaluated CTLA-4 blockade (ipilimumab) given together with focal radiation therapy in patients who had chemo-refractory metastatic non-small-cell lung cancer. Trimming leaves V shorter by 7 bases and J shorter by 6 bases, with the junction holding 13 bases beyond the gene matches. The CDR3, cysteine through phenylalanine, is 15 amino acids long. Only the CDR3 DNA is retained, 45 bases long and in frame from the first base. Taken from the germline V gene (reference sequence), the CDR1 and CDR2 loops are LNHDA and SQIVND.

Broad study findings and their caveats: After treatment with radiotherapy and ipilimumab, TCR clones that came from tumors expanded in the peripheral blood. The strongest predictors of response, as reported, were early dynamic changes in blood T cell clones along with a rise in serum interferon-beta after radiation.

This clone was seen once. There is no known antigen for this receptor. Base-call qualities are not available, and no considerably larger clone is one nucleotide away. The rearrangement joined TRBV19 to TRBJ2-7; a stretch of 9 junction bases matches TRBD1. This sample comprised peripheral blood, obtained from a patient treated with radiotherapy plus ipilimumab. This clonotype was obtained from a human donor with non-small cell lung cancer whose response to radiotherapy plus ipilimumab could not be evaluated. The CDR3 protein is CASNEPGQGLAEQYF. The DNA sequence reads TGTGCCAGTAACGAACCGGGACAGGGCTTAGCCGAGCAGTACTTC.